Reported below is one TCR beta chain. Assay used: immunoSEQ multiplex PCR; TCRdb lists only in-frame clones, some missing. The sample comprises some 2.1 million clones, 93% of which are singletons, and approximately 1.7% rests with the top ten. The naive CD8 subset, CD45RO-negative cells positively selected for CCR7, excluded terminally differentiated effector memory CD45RA+ cells. All of the donors resided in Nashville, Tennessee, and each was a Caucasian adult. The data were taken from a study of shared clonotypes between healthy human individuals. The material sequenced was naive CD8+ T cells from PBMCs. This receptor was obtained from a young man in good health. Some clones in this sample may be carry-over from other donors' samples.

CDR3 residues: CASSWDRYGYTF. The CDR3 nucleotides read TGTGCCAGCAGCTGGGATAGATATGGCTACACCTTC. The chain has TRBV11-1 and TRBJ1-2, with unresolved D. Germline V gives CDR1 SGHAT, CDR2 FQDESV (reference sequence). The CDR3 is made up of 12 amino acids. V was clipped by 4 bases and J by 5 bases, with 8 bases between them.